The T cell receptor (beta chain) under discussion was sequenced for a study of blood T cell repertoires in COVID-19. Overall study context: From the United States, Italy and Spain came samples of acute and convalescent COVID-19. PBMCs, B-cell-depleted T cells, or T cells were the source of the cDNA or gDNA that made up the material.

The CDR3 length is 14 residues. Per germline, CDR1 LGHDT and CDR2 YNNKEL (reference sequence). Trimming cost V 3 bases and J 2 bases; bases outside gene matches: 1. Profiling relied on immunoSEQ multiplex PCR, and the TCRdb table lists in-frame clones only, not all of them. The data hold fewer than 150,000 clones, with roughly four fifths observed a single time. The clonotype was recovered from a human donor in a cohort sampled during active COVID-19. What was sequenced was peripheral blood. This sequence joins TRBV3-1 (or the pseudogene TRBV3-2) and TRBJ2-7, with 10 bases fitting TRBD1. The CDR3 reads CASSQGTGAYEQYF. The DNA of the CDR3 is TGTGCCAGCAGCCAGGGGACAGGGGCCTACGAGCAGTACTTC.